What follows are 31 T cell receptor beta chains derived from one specimen sequenced in a study of blood T cells in healthy people across ages. The use of a sample-barcoded 5' primer and a J-beta primer mix characterized a second PCR of roughly 7 to 11 cycles. MiXCR was run by TCRdb on the 5' RACE reads, yielding one entry per CDR3 protein. The sample lists about 840,000 distinct CDR3 sequences, about 29% occurring once. This sample was shared with a second study, whose subject was T cells of mothers and their children.

Sequences were obtained from blood. Every receptor here comes from a middle-aged woman in good health.

In this sample, this clonotype turned up many times. J is TRBJ2-7 and V is TRBV5-4, with 8 bases that match TRBD2. The CDR3 is 15 residues long. The V gene's germline CDR1 is SGHNT and CDR2 YYREEE (reference sequence). The V segment lost 5 bases and the J segment 4 bases; nucleotides outside the gene matches: 11. The CDR3 protein is CASRDGTSSDYEQYF. CDR3 in DNA: TGTGCCAGCAGGGATGGGACTAGTTCCGATTACGAGCAGTACTTC.

Only a few counts were recorded for this clonotype. V is TRBV9 and J is TRBJ2-1, with D possibly matching TRBD2 (5 bases). The DNA end lines up better with TRBJ2-7; the J call may be wrong. Germline V lookup: CDR1 SGDLS, CDR2 YYNGEE. The CDR3 runs to 16 residues. CDR3 coding DNA: TGTGCCAGCAGCGCCTTCAGTGGGAGCTCCTACAATGAGCAGTACTTC. It translates to CASSAFSGSSYNEQYF.

The chain carries TRBV20-1 and TRBJ2-1; tentatively, D is TRBD2 (6 bases). Germline values: CDR1 DFQATT, CDR2 SNEGSKA (reference sequence). This CDR3 region has 15 residues. V was pared by 5 bases and J by 4 bases, with 18 bases between. CDR3: CSALSSERSYNEQFF. The CDR3 DNA reads as TGCAGTGCTCTTTCTAGCGAGAGGTCTTACAATGAGCAGTTCTTC.

Regarding this clonotype: The germline gene is not matched at one end of the junction; a read error may be the cause. The rearrangement links TRBV28 to TRBJ1-2; 7 bases agree with TRBD1. In germline, CDR1 is MDHEN, CDR2 SYDVKM. The CDR3 is made up of 13 amino acids. DNA for the CDR3: TGTGCCAGCAGTTGGAACAGGGGCTATGGCTGCACCTTC. Translation gives CASSWNRGYGCTF.

This clonotype was observed a handful of times. The V and J genes are TRBV30 and TRBJ2-1; D possibly corresponds to TRBD2 (5 bases). V was trimmed by 4 bases and J by 6 bases, leaving 10 bases between them. Looked up from germline, CDR1 is GTSNPN and CDR2 is SVGIG (reference sequence). The CDR3 consists of 12 residues. The CDR3 DNA is TGTGCCTGGATCGGACTTCGCAATGAGCAGTTCTTC. It is translated as CAWIGLRNEQFF.

The CDR3 sequence: CASRPRTGASYNEQFF. The CDR3 nucleotides are TGTGCCAGTAGGCCGAGGACAGGAGCGTCCTACAATGAGCAGTTCTTC. The genes are TRBV19 and TRBJ2-1; 7 nucleotides match TRBD1. This CDR3 contains 16 residues. The J segment lost 1 base and the V segment lost 6 bases, leaving 9 bases of the junction unmatched. The V gene's germline CDR1 is LNHDA and CDR2 SQIVND (reference sequence).

This clonotype was counted once. A read error is possible here, since a much larger clone lies one base away. DNA for the CDR3: TGTGCCAGCAGCTTGGGGCGGGGCACCTACAATGAGCAGTACTTC. Translated, it gives CASSLGRGTYNEQYF. The chain employs TRBV5-5 and TRBJ2-4, with D maybe TRBD2 (6 bases). The CDR3 sequence is 15 residues long. Trimming left V 0 bases short and J 13 bases short, with 20 bases between. Germline V lookup: CDR1 SGHKS, CDR2 YYEKEE (reference sequence).

Note on this clonotype: A much larger clone sits a single nucleotide away, making a read error possible. The J gene is TRBJ2-1, the V gene TRBV5-1, with TRBD1 as a possible D gene (5 bases). This CDR3 contains 17 residues. Germline V gene data show CDR1 as SGHRS and CDR2 as YFSETQ. CDR3 bases: TGCGCCAGCAGTTTGGACCCACTTCAGGGCCCCGTTATTGGGCAGTTCTTC. Translated: CASSLDPLQGPVIGQFF.

J is TRBJ1-2 and V is TRBV7-9; D might be TRBD1 (5 bases). Trimming removed 1 base from V and 0 bases from J, with 12 bases in between. The germline gives CDR1 SEHNR, CDR2 FQNEAQ (reference sequence). The CDR3 covers 16 residues. CDR3 residues: CASSLVLGPANYGYTF. The DNA of the CDR3 is TGTGCCAGCAGCTTAGTCCTGGGACCTGCTAACTATGGCTACACCTTC.

Only a few counts were recorded for this clonotype. This rearrangement joins TRBV28 to TRBJ1-2; 8 bases line up with TRBD1. Trimming took 6 bases from V and 8 from J; bases not matched to a gene: 11. The CDR3 runs 14 residues. From germline, CDR1 is MDHEN and CDR2 SYDVKM. Here the CDR3 reads CASRGTGAALGYTF. The DNA of the CDR3 is TGTGCCAGCAGGGGGACAGGTGCGGCATTGGGCTACACCTTC.

This clonotype was recorded only once. The chain is built from TRBV9 and TRBJ2-2, with D uncertain. Between the trimmed V and J ends, which lost 4 bases and 0 bases, there was a span of 13 bases. The CDR3 is 16 residues long. CDR1 SGDLS and CDR2 YYNGEE come from the germline V gene. CDR3 nucleotide sequence: TGTGCCAGCAGCCCAACGGGCAGCGCGAACACCGGGGAGCTGTTTTTT. Amino acids: CASSPTGSANTGELFF.

The sample holds many counts of this clonotype. CDR3 coding DNA: TGTGCCACAGGACAGAGCTCCTACGAGCAGTACTTC. It yields the protein CATGQSSYEQYF. The V gene is TRBV28, the J gene TRBJ2-7; tentatively, D is TRBD1 (6 bases). This CDR3 contains 12 residues. V lost 10 bases and J 0 bases, leaving 10 bases between the germline ends. The germline gives CDR1 MDHEN, CDR2 SYDVKM.

The V gene is TRBV3-1, the J gene TRBJ2-7; D remains ambiguous. The CDR3 runs to 13 residues. Trimming cost V 1 base and J 1 base, with 5 bases left between them. Germline CDR1 LGHDT, CDR2 YNNKEL (reference sequence). The CDR3 DNA reads TGTGCCAGCAGCCAAGTTCAGTCCTACGAGCAGTACTTC. It specifies CASSQVQSYEQYF.

The chain carries TRBV6-1 and TRBJ1-2; D is unclear. This CDR3 has 11 residues. Germline CDR1 reads MNHNS; CDR2 reads SASEGT. V was cut by 7 bases and J by 3 bases, with 6 bases left in between. CDR3 nucleotides: TGTGCCAGCACCCATGACTATGGCTACACCTTC. It encodes CASTHDYGYTF.

This clonotype was seen more than once but under ten times. The chain is built from TRBV27 and TRBJ2-4; 9 bases fit TRBD1. Germline trimming cut 8 bases from V and 3 bases from J; bases unmatched to any gene: 2. The CDR3 runs 13 residues. CDR1 and CDR2 (germline): MNHEY, SMNVEV (reference sequence). This CDR3 reads CASGGQGKNIQYF. In nucleotides, the CDR3 is TGTGCCAGCGGGGGACAGGGCAAAAACATTCAGTACTTC.

This clonotype was counted a few times. This may stem from a read error, because a much larger clone lies one nucleotide away. The chain joins TRBV24-1 to TRBJ2-1; TRBD1 aligns across 9 bases. The ends lost 7 bases at V and 4 bases at J; junction bases unmatched: 4. The CDR3 length is 14 residues. CDR1 KGHDR and CDR2 SFDVKD come from the germline V gene. The CDR3 protein is CATRGTGSYNEQFF. The CDR3 nucleotides are TGTGCCACCAGGGGGACAGGGAGTTACAATGAGCAGTTCTTC.

In this sample, this clonotype turned up many times. The chain links TRBV7-2 to TRBJ2-1, with D unresolved. CDR1 and CDR2 from the germline V gene are SGHTA and FQGNSA. The germline V and J ends were trimmed by 1 base and 1 base, with 20 bases remaining between them. CDR3 length: 19 residues. CDR3 DNA: TGTGCCAGCAGCTTAGACGCTCGTGGTTGGCAGCAGTCCTACAATGAGCAGTTCTTC. Translating gives CASSLDARGWQQSYNEQFF.

This clonotype was counted a few times. The chain recombines TRBV2 with TRBJ2-1; D gene ambiguous. Germline values: CDR1 SNHLY, CDR2 FYNNEI. The CDR3 loop spans 14 amino acids. The V end was cut by 2 bases, the J end by 9 bases, with 14 bases between. CDR3 sequence (DNA): TGTGCCAGCAGTGAAAACGCGGCTTGGAGTGAGCAGTTCTTC. Translation: CASSENAAWSEQFF.

Comments on this clonotype: A single base separates this from a much larger clone, so it may be a read error. J is TRBJ2-1 and V is TRBV5-1; TRBD1 matches 11 bases. The CDR3 contains 17 residues. The V gene's germline CDR1 is SGHRS and CDR2 YFSETQ. The CDR3 DNA sequence: TGCGCCGGCAGCCCCCGGACAGGGGGCTTTCGGGACAATGAGCAGTTCTTC. Protein sequence: CAGSPRTGGFRDNEQFF.

V usage is TRBV15 and J usage is TRBJ1-6, with D tentatively TRBD1 (5 bases). The CDR3 has 16 residues. The V gene lost 0 bases and the J gene lost 6 bases, with 12 bases spanning the gap. Germline CDR1 reads LNHNV; CDR2 reads YYDKDF (reference sequence). CDR3 amino acids: CATSRDYIGGNSPLHF. The CDR3 nucleotides are TGTGCCACCAGCAGAGATTATATTGGGGGTAATTCACCCCTCCACTTT.

This chain connects TRBV7-2 to TRBJ2-5, with unresolved D. The CDR3 is 14 residues long. CDR1 is SGHTA and CDR2 is FQGNSA in the germline V gene. Trimming pared 2 bases from V and 9 bases from J, leaving 16 bases between. CDR3 sequence reads: CASSLQLSNRPQYF. In DNA form, the CDR3 reads TGTGCCAGCAGCTTACAACTAAGCAATCGGCCCCAGTACTTC.

This clonotype has just a few counts. The CDR3 bases are TGTGCCAGCAGCGTAGATGGGGGACTGGCTTATGGCTACACCTTC. It encodes CASSVDGGLAYGYTF. The chain uses TRBV9 and TRBJ1-2; D is possibly TRBD1 (5 bases). The germline V and J ends were trimmed by 0 bases and 5 bases, with 14 bases remaining between them. The CDR3 spans 15 residues. The V gene's germline CDR1 is SGDLS and CDR2 YYNGEE.

Many counts were recorded for this clonotype. V gene TRBV9 combines with J gene TRBJ2-5; the D is unclear. This CDR3 spans 14 amino acids. Germline loops: CDR1 SGDLS, CDR2 YYNGEE. Deletions cut 1 base from V and 9 bases from J, with 16 bases between. CDR3 coding DNA: TGTGCCAGCAGCGTAAAAGGGCTCGGGCGACCCCAGTACTTC. Translation gives CASSVKGLGRPQYF. The whole variable domain, filled in from reference TRBV9 and TRBJ2-5, reads DSGVTQTPKHLITATGQRVTLRCSPRSGDLSVYWYQQSLDQGLQFLIQYYNGEERAKGNILERFSAQQFPDLHSELNLSSLELGDSALYFCASSVKGLGRPQYFGPGTRLLVL.

This clonotype was detected once. This chain links TRBV27 with TRBJ1-2; D may be TRBD1 (5 bases). Trimming stripped 5 bases from V and 7 bases from J, with 14 bases between. This CDR3 has 13 amino acids. The germline gives CDR1 MNHEY, CDR2 SMNVEV (reference sequence). The CDR3 sequence: CASSLDRDCGYTF. The DNA for the CDR3 is TGTGCCAGCAGTCTTGACAGAGACTGTGGCTACACCTTC.

The chain recombines TRBV7-9 with TRBJ2-7, with 9 bases aligning to TRBD1. V lost 2 bases, J lost 0 bases, and 8 bases stayed unmatched. There are 17 residues in the CDR3. Per the germline V gene, CDR1 is SEHNR and CDR2 is FQNEAQ (reference sequence). The CDR3, as DNA: TGTGCCAGCAGCTTATTCGGGACAGGGTTGAGCTCCTACGAGCAGTACTTC. Its protein is CASSLFGTGLSSYEQYF.

The chain employs TRBV20-1 and TRBJ2-1, with a possible D match to TRBD2 (6 bases). V was pared by 0 bases and J by 5 bases, with 14 bases between. The CDR3 is made up of 15 amino acids. The germline gives CDR1 DFQATT, CDR2 SNEGSKA (reference sequence). The CDR3 bases are TGCAGTGCTAGAGATCCCGGGACTGCGAACAATGAGCAGTTCTTC. The encoded protein is CSARDPGTANNEQFF.

This chain joins TRBV28 and TRBJ2-3; weak D call: TRBD2 (6 bases). The CDR3 sequence is 14 residues long. Trimming cost V 5 bases and J 6 bases, with 15 bases left between them. The V gene's germline CDR1 is MDHEN and CDR2 SYDVKM. The CDR3 protein is CASSEDGSGDTQYF. CDR3 DNA sequence: TGTGCCAGCAGTGAAGACGGAAGCGGGGATACGCAGTATTTT.

This clonotype was found a few times. The chain combines TRBV12-3 or TRBV12-4 with TRBJ2-3; D is possibly TRBD1 or TRBD2 (5 bases each). There are 12 residues in the CDR3. Between the trimmed V and J ends, which lost 3 bases and 10 bases, there was a span of 11 bases. For the CDR3, the DNA is TGTGCCAGCAGTTTTTTTGGGGGTTCGCAGTATTTT. Protein product: CASSFFGGSQYF.

This clonotype was observed a few times. V usage is TRBV7-2 and J usage is TRBJ2-1; D is uncertain. The CDR3 runs to 14 residues. Germline assignment: CDR1 SGHTA and CDR2 FQGNSA. Trimming took off 5 bases at V and 4 bases at J, with 12 bases between the two ends. CDR3 sequence reads: CASSLDPIYNEQFF. The DNA for the CDR3 is TGTGCCAGCAGCCTCGACCCTATATACAATGAGCAGTTCTTC.

The genes are TRBV7-2 and TRBJ2-5; D possibly corresponds to TRBD1 (6 bases). The CDR3 is 15 amino acids. Germline CDR1 and CDR2: SGHTA and FQGNSA. Trimming shortened V by 1 base and J by 4 bases, and 13 bases separated the two germline ends. In DNA form, the CDR3 reads TGTGCCAGCAGCTTAGTCCTGGGGGCGCGAGAGACCCAGTACTTC. As protein: CASSLVLGARETQYF.

The V call is TRBV6-6, the J call TRBJ2-3, with TRBD2 as a possible D gene (6 bases). V was trimmed by 4 bases and J by 0 bases, leaving 11 bases between them. Germline V gene data show CDR1 as MNHNY and CDR2 as SVGAGI (reference sequence). This CDR3 has 15 amino acids. CDR3 in amino acids: CASSFGTSSTDTQYF. The CDR3 DNA reads as TGTGCCAGCAGTTTCGGGACTTCTAGCACAGATACGCAGTATTTT.